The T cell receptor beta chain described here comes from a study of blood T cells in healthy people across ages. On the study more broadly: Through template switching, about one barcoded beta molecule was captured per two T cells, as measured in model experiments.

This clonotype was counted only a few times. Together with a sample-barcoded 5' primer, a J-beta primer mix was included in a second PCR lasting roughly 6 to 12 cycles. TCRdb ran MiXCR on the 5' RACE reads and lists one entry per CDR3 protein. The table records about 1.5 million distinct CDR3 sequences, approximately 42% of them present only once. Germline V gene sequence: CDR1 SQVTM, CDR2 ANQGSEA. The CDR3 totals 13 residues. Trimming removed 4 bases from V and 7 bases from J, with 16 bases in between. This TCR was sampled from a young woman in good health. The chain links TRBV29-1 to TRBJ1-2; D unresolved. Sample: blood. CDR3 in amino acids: CSVAPREGSGYTF. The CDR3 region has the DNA TGCAGCGTTGCCCCTCGGGAGGGAAGTGGCTACACCTTC. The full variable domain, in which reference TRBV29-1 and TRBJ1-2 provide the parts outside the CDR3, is SAVISQKPSRDICQRGTSLTIQCQVDSQVTMMFWYRQQPGQSLTLIATANQGSEATYESGFVIDKFPISRPNLTFSTLTVSNMSPEDSSIYLCSVAPREGSGYTFGSGTRLTVV.